This T cell receptor (beta chain) was documented in a study of blood T cell repertoires in COVID-19. Study at large: Acute-phase and convalescent COVID-19 samples originated in the United States, Italy and Spain.

Clones were read by immunoSEQ multiplex PCR, and TCRdb kept only the in-frame ones, dropping some. The sample has over 150,000 clones; 82% are singletons. The ends were cut back, 4 bases at V and 14 bases at J, with 15 bases in the middle. The CDR3 has 13 residues. Germline V gives CDR1 LGHDT, CDR2 YNNKEL (reference sequence). The TCR originated in a woman of 80 years or more with active or convalescent COVID-19. Sequenced input: peripheral blood. V usage is TRBV3-1 (or the pseudogene TRBV3-2) and J usage is TRBJ1-6; D gene uncertain. CDR3 DNA: TGTGCCAGCAGCCCTAGCCGGGGTGCATCCCTCCACTTT. Its protein is CASSPSRGASLHF.